The 27 T cell receptor beta chains presented below share a single source sample, sequenced in a study of blood T cell repertoires in COVID-19 (dated by TCRdb to the early 2020s). Receptor libraries were prepared by the immunoSEQ multiplex PCR assay. This immuneACCESS table, as held by TCRdb, lists in-frame sequences with V and J called but not all clones. Of the missing ones, under half trace to an unresolved V gene in checked studies; the others have no known cause. This sample lists 110,000 or so clones; 85% were detected once. 13% of the sample is in the top ten clones. Sequences were obtained from peripheral blood. All receptors come from a human donor in a cohort sampled during active COVID-19.

The genes are TRBV7-8 and TRBJ1-2; TRBD1 might be the D (6 bases). CDR3 size: 14 residues. Trimming removed 4 bases at V and 2 bases at J, with 11 bases between. The germline V gene encodes CDR1 SGHVS and CDR2 FQNEAQ. CDR3 region: CASSSRTANYGYTF. CDR3 DNA sequence: TGTGCCAGCAGCTCCCGGACAGCCAACTATGGCTACACCTTC.

CDR3 bases: TGTGCCAGCAACCTCAGGGGGGCCGTAGATACGCAGTATTTT. This gives the protein CASNLRGAVDTQYF. J is TRBJ2-3 and V is TRBV6-5; tentatively, D is TRBD1 (7 bases). This CDR3 is built from 14 residues. V shed 7 bases and J shed 5 bases, with 16 bases lying between them. The germline CDR1 and CDR2 sequences are MNHEY and SVGAGI.

V is TRBV11-1 and J is TRBJ2-1, with 9 nucleotides matching TRBD1. The V gene's germline CDR1 is SGHAT and CDR2 FQDESV (reference sequence). This CDR3 spans 16 amino acids. Trimming cost V 0 bases and J 5 bases; bases outside gene matches: 5. This CDR3 reads CASSLAGTGLHNEQFF. CDR3 DNA sequence: TGTGCCAGCAGCTTAGCCGGGACAGGGTTACACAATGAGCAGTTCTTC.

V gene TRBV9 combines with J gene TRBJ1-6; no reliable D call. Trimming removed 0 bases from V and 8 bases from J, with 12 bases in between. The CDR3 is 15 residues long. Germline lookup yields CDR1 SGDLS and CDR2 YYNGEE. For the CDR3, the DNA is TGTGCCAGCAGCGTAGGGGCCAACTGGGATTCACCCCTCCACTTT. This gives the protein CASSVGANWDSPLHF.

This clone was seen more than once but under ten times. The CDR3 nucleotides are TGCGCCAGCAGCGAAGGACAGGGGGCGGTCTACGAGCAGTACTTC. It encodes CASSEGQGAVYEQYF. V gene TRBV5-1 combines with J gene TRBJ2-7; 11 positions match TRBD1. Per the germline V gene, CDR1 is SGHRS and CDR2 is YFSETQ. V was clipped by 4 bases and J by 3 bases; unmatched bases: 6. The CDR3 runs 15 residues. Full variable domain (outside the CDR3, taken from reference TRBV5-1 and TRBJ2-7): KAGVTQTPRYLIKTRGQQVTLSCSPISGHRSVSWYQQTPGQGLQFLFEYFSETQRNKGNFPGRFSGRQFSNSRSEMNVSTLELGDSALYLCASSEGQGAVYEQYFGPGTRLTVT.

This chain joins TRBV2 and TRBJ1-1, with TRBD1 as a possible D gene (5 bases). Germline loops: CDR1 SNHLY, CDR2 FYNNEI. V lost 3 bases to trimming and J lost 1 base, with 9 bases between them. CDR3 length: 14 amino acids. CDR3 nucleotide sequence: TGTGCCAGCAGTGAGAACAGGCCGAACACTGAAGCTTTCTTT. It is translated as CASSENRPNTEAFF.

This clone was seen once. The chain couples TRBV20-1 to TRBJ2-7; no definite D call. Trimming removed 3 bases at V and 6 bases at J, with 12 bases between. The germline CDR1 and CDR2 sequences are DFQATT and SNEGSKA (reference sequence). The CDR3 has 12 residues. The CDR3 region has the DNA TGCAGTGCTAGTCGCCCTGAGTTCGAGCAGTACTTC. Encoded protein: CSASRPEFEQYF.

The chain joins TRBV12-3 or TRBV12-4 to TRBJ2-7; D not certain. This CDR3 region has 12 residues. The germline V and J ends were trimmed by 6 bases and 3 bases, with 9 bases remaining between them. CDR3 sequence: CASSATIYEQYF. The CDR3, as DNA: TGTGCCAGCAGCGCTACTATCTACGAGCAGTACTTC.

V gene TRBV19 combines with J gene TRBJ2-1, with 7 bases lining up with TRBD2. With V trimmed by 6 bases and J by 3 bases, 11 bases remained unmatched. Germline-derived CDR1 and CDR2 are LNHDA and SQIVND (reference sequence). This CDR3 region has 16 residues. The CDR3 bases are TGTGCCAGTAGCAAGAGCGGGGCCCCTGTCTACAATGAGCAGTTCTTC. Amino acids: CASSKSGAPVYNEQFF. The complete variable domain, with remaining parts taken from reference TRBV19 and TRBJ2-1, reads DGGITQSPKYLFRKEGQNVTLSCEQNLNHDAMYWYRQDPGQGLRLIYYSQIVNDFQKGDIAEGYSVSREKKESFPLTVTSAQKNPTAFYLCASSKSGAPVYNEQFFGPGTRLTVL.

In this sample, this clone turned up a few times. J is TRBJ2-1 and V is TRBV2; the match to TRBD1 covers 9 bases. The CDR3 extends over 14 amino acids. The V gene end was trimmed by 6 bases and the J gene end by 9 bases; junction bases not matched to a gene: 9. Germline V gene lookup returns CDR1 SNHLY and CDR2 FYNNEI. This CDR3 reads CASSQDRGTSEQFF. The CDR3 region has the DNA TGTGCCAGCAGCCAAGACAGGGGGACGAGTGAGCAGTTCTTC.

This clone was seen a few times. V gene TRBV27 combines with J gene TRBJ1-2, with no clear D. The V end lost 3 bases, the J end lost 0 bases, and 11 bases lay between the germline ends. The CDR3 extends over 15 amino acids. Germline CDR1 MNHEY, CDR2 SMNVEV (reference sequence). The CDR3 sequence is CASSFSFGSNYGYTF. The CDR3 DNA follows: TGTGCCAGCAGTTTCAGTTTCGGGTCTAACTATGGCTACACCTTC.

J is TRBJ2-1 and V is TRBV7-2, with TRBD2 matching 8 bases. Germline CDR1 SGHTA, CDR2 FQGNSA. This CDR3 comprises 15 residues. V lost 1 base and J lost 5; bases outside the gene matches: 4. CDR3 protein: CASSLGRGGHNEQFF. DNA of the CDR3: TGTGCCAGCAGCTTAGGACGGGGGGGCCACAATGAGCAGTTCTTC. Full variable domain (missing parts from reference TRBV7-2 and TRBJ2-1): GAGVSQSPSNKVTEKGKDVELRCDPISGHTALYWYRQSLGQGLEFLIYFQGNSAPDKSGLPSDRFSAERTGGSVSTLTIQRTQQEDSAVYLCASSLGRGGHNEQFFGPGTRLTVL.

V is TRBV3-1 (or the pseudogene TRBV3-2) and J is TRBJ2-3, with D maybe TRBD2 (6 bases). V lost 4 bases to trimming and J lost 1 base, with 12 bases between them. The CDR3 is 15 residues long. CDR1 and CDR2 (germline): LGHDT, YNNKEL (reference sequence). The CDR3 loop is CASSRGAVGTDTQYF. Written as DNA, the CDR3 is TGTGCCAGCAGCCGCGGGGCAGTGGGCACAGATACGCAGTATTTT.

The J gene is TRBJ1-1, the V gene TRBV5-5; D call uncertain. Germline CDR1 and CDR2: SGHKS and YYEKEE (reference sequence). The CDR3 covers 15 residues. The germline V and J ends were trimmed by 4 bases and 0 bases, with 13 bases remaining between them. The CDR3 is CASSPVVRVNTEAFF. CDR3 bases: TGTGCCAGCAGCCCGGTGGTAAGAGTGAACACTGAAGCTTTCTTT.

The chain combines TRBV10-1 with TRBJ1-6; TRBD1 might be the D (5 bases). V was shortened by 10 bases and J by 6 bases, with 22 bases between the two germline ends. The CDR3 consists of 16 residues. The germline gives CDR1 WNHNN, CDR2 SYGVQD (reference sequence). The CDR3: CANLQQRTPGNSPLHF. As DNA, the CDR3 is TGCGCCAATCTTCAGCAGAGGACACCAGGTAATTCACCCCTCCACTTT.

The V call is TRBV21-1, the J call TRBJ1-1. TRBV21-1 is listed as a pseudogene. This CDR3 has 16 residues. The DNA of the CDR3 is TGTGCCAGCAGCCGTTTGGGGAGACAAAGGAACACTGAAGCTTTCTTT. As protein: CASSRLGRQRNTEAFF.

This rearrangement joins TRBV25-1 to TRBJ1-1; 7 bases map to TRBD1. The CDR3 runs to 13 residues. Unmatched junction bases numbered 15, after V lost 8 bases and J lost 12 bases. Germline V gene lookup returns CDR1 MGHDK and CDR2 SYGVNS. The CDR3 is CASSGGPGGSTFF. In nucleotides, the CDR3 is TGTGCCAGCTCTGGGGGGCCAGGGGGTTCGACTTTCTTT.

The chain couples TRBV28 to TRBJ1-5, with 7 bases identical to TRBD1. Per the germline V gene, CDR1 is MDHEN and CDR2 is SYDVKM. V lost 6 bases to trimming and J lost 5 bases; unmatched junction nucleotides: 7. The CDR3 has 14 amino acids. CDR3 sequence (DNA): TGTGCCAGCAGGGCCGGGACAGCCTATCAGCCCCAGCATTTT. Its translation is CASRAGTAYQPQHF.

Here the CDR3 DNA reads TGTGCCAGCAGGCAGCCTCGGGTCACCGGGGAGCTGTTTTTT. Its translation: CASRQPRVTGELFF. This chain joins TRBV28 and TRBJ2-2; D gene uncertain. The CDR3 has 14 amino acids. Trimming removed 6 bases at V and 4 bases at J, with 12 bases between. Germline V gene lookup returns CDR1 MDHEN and CDR2 SYDVKM.

J is TRBJ2-2 and V is TRBV24-1; perhaps TRBD2 as D (6 bases). CDR3 length: 21 amino acids. Germline loops: CDR1 KGHDR, CDR2 SFDVKD. Trimming left V 0 bases short and J 3 bases short, with 25 bases between. CDR3 sequence reads: CATSDLGRVREERRDTGELFF. The CDR3 coding sequence is TGTGCCACCAGTGATTTGGGGCGAGTGAGGGAGGAACGGCGGGACACCGGGGAGCTGTTTTTT.

The genes are TRBV7-2 and TRBJ2-3, with 8 positions matching TRBD2. V shed 4 bases, J shed 8 bases, and the junction held 14 bases outside the gene matches. This CDR3 region has 16 residues. The germline V gene encodes CDR1 SGHTA and CDR2 FQGNSA. CDR3 amino acids: CASSSSPGLGSRTQYF. The CDR3 DNA sequence: TGTGCCAGCAGCTCCTCGCCGGGACTAGGCTCACGTACGCAGTATTTT.

The J gene is TRBJ1-5, the V gene TRBV29-1; 7 positions match TRBD1. Germline V gives CDR1 SQVTM, CDR2 ANQGSEA. With V trimmed by 4 bases and J by 5 bases, 5 bases remained unmatched. The length of the CDR3 is 13 residues. The CDR3 loop reads CSVGRGPDQPQHF. The CDR3 DNA reads as TGCAGCGTTGGGAGGGGGCCCGATCAGCCCCAGCATTTT. The whole variable domain, filled in from reference TRBV29-1 and TRBJ1-5, reads SAVISQKPSRDICQRGTSLTIQCQVDSQVTMMFWYRQQPGQSLTLIATANQGSEATYESGFVIDKFPISRPNLTFSTLTVSNMSPEDSSIYLCSVGRGPDQPQHFGDGTRLSIL.

This clone has only one observation. This rearrangement joins TRBV27 to TRBJ2-1, with 7 bases fitting TRBD1. CDR3 size: 13 residues. The germline gives CDR1 MNHEY, CDR2 SMNVEV (reference sequence). J lost 6 bases, V lost 7 bases, and 6 bases had no gene match. The CDR3: CASNPGQSNEQFF. The CDR3 nucleotides read TGTGCCAGCAACCCGGGACAGAGCAATGAGCAGTTCTTC.

The chain employs TRBV5-4 and TRBJ1-2, with a weak D call TRBD1 (5 bases). The CDR3 is 16 amino acids. Germline CDR1 and CDR2: SGHNT and YYREEE (reference sequence). V lost 4 bases and J lost 8, with 24 bases in between. The CDR3: CASSPGGETLSRGYTF. The CDR3 nucleotides read TGTGCCAGCAGCCCGGGAGGGGAAACCCTGTCGAGGGGCTACACCTTC.

This rearrangement joins TRBV28 to TRBJ2-2; D uncertain. Germline CDR1 and CDR2: MDHEN and SYDVKM. V was shortened by 4 bases and J by 5 bases, with 5 bases between the two germline ends. The CDR3 consists of 12 residues. For the CDR3, the DNA is TGTGCCAGCAGTTCCGGGACCGGGGAGCTGTTTTTT. This translates into CASSSGTGELFF.

J is TRBJ1-3 and V is TRBV6-5, with a possible D match to TRBD1 (6 bases). Deletions cut 5 bases from V and 0 bases from J, with 11 bases between. Germline values: CDR1 MNHEY, CDR2 SVGAGI. The CDR3 covers 15 residues. The CDR3 bases are TGTGCCAGCAGTCCTTGGACAGACTCTGGAAACACCATATATTTT. Protein product: CASSPWTDSGNTIYF.

The V and J genes are TRBV6-5 and TRBJ1-4, with D possibly matching TRBD1 (6 bases). In germline, CDR1 is MNHEY, CDR2 SVGAGI. V dropped 6 bases and J dropped 1 base, with 9 bases sitting between them. This CDR3 is 14 amino acids long. The CDR3 nucleotides are TGTGCCAGCAGCAGGACAGTAACTAATGAAAAACTGTTTTTT. It is translated as CASSRTVTNEKLFF.